This T cell receptor beta chain was captured in a study of blood T cell repertoires in COVID-19 (dated by TCRdb to 2018 to 2021). Context from the whole study: Collaborator samples came from the United States, Italy and Spain and covered acute and convalescent phases of COVID-19. The prospective study material was composed of cDNA or gDNA derived from T cells, B-cell-depleted T cells, or PBMCs. The samples were drawn from two sources: the first 160 participants of the ongoing ImmuneRACE study, and 950 to 1,500 subjects contributed by 6 global collaborators. Where HLA class I and class II types were available, the types were taken from metadata supplied by the sample provider, not from assay-based typing. Sample metadata almost always included a de-identified subject ID, COVID-19 status, age in years and sex. The repertoires were made available in a free public database intended to serve as a resource for research on the immune response to SARS-CoV-2. Deeply sampled blood TCRbeta repertoires from subjects exposed to, actively infected with, or recovered from COVID-19 were included in the dataset.

Collaborating institutions collected whole blood in K2EDTA tubes following their own protocols. For TCRbeta analysis, collaborator samples were shipped as frozen whole blood, as isolated PBMCs, or as DNA extracted from either sample type. What the authors observed across the whole study: Clinical and demographic metadata were provided uncurated, with the amount varying by source and participant.

TCRbeta CDR3 regions were amplified from genomic DNA by means of the immunoSEQ Assay, a bias-controlled multiplex PCR. Per the authors' processing: The number of nucleated cells in each sample was estimated from the amplification of reference gene primers within the assay. To quantify the absolute abundance of each unique TCRbeta CDR3 rearrangement, sequence reads were collapsed and filtered. For each sample, productive Simpson clonality was calculated as the square root of Simpson's diversity index across productive rearrangements. Sourced from immuneACCESS, this table was stored by TCRdb with only in-frame sequences that have V and J called. A share of the clones is absent; for the studies checked, an unresolved V gene accounts for under half, and the remainder has no known explanation. The DNA was the basis for D and trimming; V, J and clone size are from that table. Here the sample has 180,000 or so clones; roughly 89% occur a single time. Of the sample, approximately 3.3% is held by the ten largest clones.

The CDR1 and CDR2 encoded by the germline V gene (reference sequence) are SEHNR and FQNEAQ. The CDR3 runs 16 residues from the cysteine to the phenylalanine. Here the CDR3 DNA is all that survives: 48 bases in frame from base 1. V ends up 5 bases short and J 7 bases short, with an unmatched junction base count of 11. In the case of this clone: What antigen it recognizes has not been identified. Base qualities were left out, and no much larger clone turns up one base away.

Source material: peripheral blood. The sequence came from a man in his late teens or twenties with active or convalescent COVID-19. The V gene is TRBV7-9 and the J gene is TRBJ1-6; 7 bases in the middle match TRBD1. The bases read TGTGCCAGCAGCAGCGCTTCGGGACAGCCGAATTCACCCCTCCACTTT. Translated, it reads CASSSASGQPNSPLHF.